These 19 T cell receptor beta chains share one sample of origin, sequenced in a study of shared clonotypes between healthy human individuals. The repertoire was sequenced with immunoSEQ multiplex PCR; TCRdb's copy has only in-frame clones and lacks some. There are 2.5 million or so clones in the sample; over 85% occur only once, and around 0.14% lies in the top ten. Sample: naive CD4+ T cells sorted from blood. As for subset: CD45RA+ positively selected. The receptors originated from a man aged 18-30 years in good health.

The rearrangement uses TRBV4-1 and TRBJ2-3; D unresolved. The germline CDR1 and CDR2 sequences are MGHRA and YSYEKL. The V end lost 4 bases, the J end lost 2 bases, and 16 bases lay between the germline ends. The CDR3 has 16 residues. CDR3 loop: CASSPLGLGFTDTQYF. DNA of the CDR3: TGCGCCAGCAGCCCCCTAGGTTTGGGGTTCACAGATACGCAGTATTTT.

The V call is TRBV7-6, the J call TRBJ1-1; TRBD1 matches at 8 bases. Per germline, CDR1 SGHVS and CDR2 FNYEAQ. The CDR3 totals 12 residues. J was trimmed by 4 bases and V by 10 bases; bases with no gene match: 5. The CDR3 DNA follows: TGTGCCACCAGGGGGCTGGGCACTGAAGCTTTCTTT. It codes for CATRGLGTEAFF. Combining the CDR3 with reference TRBV7-6 and TRBJ1-1 gives the whole variable domain GAGVSQSPRYKVTKRGQDVALRCDPISGHVSLYWYRQALGQGPEFLTYFNYEAQQDKSGLPNDRFSAERPEGSISTLTIQRTEQRDSAMYRCATRGLGTEAFFGQGTRLTVV.

This clone has only a few counts. This same CDR3 is encoded by further DNA sequences in the sample. The V gene is TRBV30, the J gene TRBJ1-5; D possibly corresponds to TRBD1 (6 bases). There are 13 residues in the CDR3. The V gene lost 0 bases and the J gene lost 5 bases, with 8 bases spanning the gap. Germline V gene data show CDR1 as GTSNPN and CDR2 as SVGIG (reference sequence). The CDR3 DNA reads TGTGCCTGGAGTGTAGCAGGGGATCAGCCCCAGCATTTT. Its protein product is CAWSVAGDQPQHF. The full variable domain, its missing parts supplied by reference TRBV30 and TRBJ1-5, is SQTIHQWPATLVQPVGSPLSLECTVEGTSNPNLYWYRQAAGRGLQLLFYSVGIGQISSEVPQNLSASRPQDRQFILSSKKLLLSDSGFYLCAWSVAGDQPQHFGDGTRLSIL.

The gene calls are TRBV2 and TRBJ1-2; D possibly corresponds to TRBD1 (5 bases). The CDR3 has 15 amino acids. CDR1 and CDR2 from the germline V gene are SNHLY and FYNNEI. Between the trimmed V and J ends, which lost 8 bases and 5 bases, there was a span of 21 bases. The DNA for the CDR3 is TGTGCCAGCCAGTGGGGGGGAGTGGACAATTATGGCTACACCTTC. Amino acid sequence: CASQWGGVDNYGYTF.

The CDR3 DNA follows: TGTGCCACCAGCGTCCGGGGGGCCCGGCCCCATGAGCAGTTCTTC. Translating it yields CATSVRGARPHEQFF. The genes are TRBV15 and TRBJ2-1, with TRBD2 as a possible D gene (7 bases). The CDR3 sequence is 15 residues long. Germline V gives CDR1 LNHNV, CDR2 YYDKDF (reference sequence). Trimming cost V 5 bases and J 8 bases, with 19 bases left between them.

This chain joins TRBV23-1 and TRBJ2-5; D is possibly TRBD1 or TRBD2 (5 bases each). TRBV23-1 is sorted into the ORF group, with uncertain function. V was clipped by 3 bases and J by 4 bases, with 24 bases between them. The CDR3 totals 18 residues. The CDR3 sequence is CASSHTDRLGTTPETQYF. In nucleotides, the CDR3 is TGCGCCAGCAGTCACACAGACCGGCTGGGGACCACTCCAGAGACCCAGTACTTC.

The J gene is TRBJ1-3, the V gene TRBV9; 7 bases fit TRBD1. With V trimmed by 1 base and J by 8 bases, 3 bases remained unmatched. From germline, CDR1 is SGDLS and CDR2 YYNGEE. The CDR3 extends over 13 amino acids. The DNA of the CDR3 is TGTGCCAGCAGCGTACAGGGGGTGGACACCATATATTTT. Amino acids: CASSVQGVDTIYF.

This clone was found once. The sample carries other DNA sequences with the same CDR3. V and J are TRBV7-9 and TRBJ2-5; no definite D call. Trimming removed 1 base at V and 2 bases at J, with 8 bases between. This CDR3 contains 14 residues. Germline V gene lookup returns CDR1 SEHNR and CDR2 FQNEAQ (reference sequence). The CDR3 sequence is CASSLGTQQETQYF. The CDR3 DNA follows: TGTGCCAGCAGCTTAGGGACCCAACAAGAGACCCAGTACTTC.

The genes are TRBV7-9 and TRBJ1-2, with unresolved D. Germline assignment: CDR1 SEHNR and CDR2 FQNEAQ (reference sequence). Trimming removed 5 bases from V and 3 bases from J, with 10 bases in between. CDR3 length: 13 amino acids. CDR3 nucleotides: TGTGCCAGCAGCCCACGGCTAGACTATGGCTACACCTTC. Protein product: CASSPRLDYGYTF.

For this clone: Other nucleotide sequences in the sample specify the same CDR3. J is TRBJ1-5 and V is TRBV30; possible D gene TRBD1, 6 bases. The V gene's germline CDR1 is GTSNPN and CDR2 SVGIG (reference sequence). Trimming removed 2 bases from V and 4 bases from J, with 9 bases in between. The CDR3 loop spans 13 amino acids. In nucleotides, the CDR3 is TGTGCCTGGAGTAGGGGGAGTAATCAGCCCCAGCATTTT. Its protein product is CAWSRGSNQPQHF.

This clone was seen only a few times. Distinct nucleotide sequences in the sample also encode this CDR3. The chain couples TRBV25-1 to TRBJ1-4; unclear D gene. Deletions cut 4 bases from V and 8 bases from J, with 8 bases between. The CDR3 is 12 residues long. The germline gives CDR1 MGHDK, CDR2 SYGVNS. Here the CDR3 DNA reads TGTGCCAGCAGTGTAGGTGGAGAAAAACTGTTTTTT. This sequence encodes CASSVGGEKLFF.

This rearrangement joins TRBV18 to TRBJ2-1; 9 bases align to TRBD1. J was trimmed by 9 bases and V by 5 bases; bases with no gene match: 8. Germline loops: CDR1 KGHSH, CDR2 LQKENI. CDR3 length: 14 amino acids. The CDR3 nucleotides are TGTGCCAGCTCATCCGGACAGGGGATCCGTGAGCAGTTCTTC. Its translation is CASSSGQGIREQFF. The full variable domain, its missing parts supplied by reference TRBV18 and TRBJ2-1, is NAGVMQNPRHLVRRRGQEARLRCSPMKGHSHVYWYRQLPEEGLKFMVYLQKENIIDESGMPKERFSAEFPKEGPSILRIQQVVRGDSAAYFCASSSGQGIREQFFGPGTRLTVL.

This clone showed up just a few times. The genes are TRBV7-9 and TRBJ1-1; 7 nucleotides agree with TRBD1. The CDR3 totals 14 residues. CDR1 and CDR2 from the germline V gene are SEHNR and FQNEAQ (reference sequence). V lost 8 bases, J lost 1 base, and 7 bases stayed unmatched. CDR3 DNA: TGTGCCAGCGGGGCGGACAGGCCGAACACTGAAGCTTTCTTT. It translates to CASGADRPNTEAFF.

This chain links TRBV5-1 with TRBJ2-1; 9 nucleotides align to TRBD1. There are 17 residues in the CDR3. The V gene's germline CDR1 is SGHRS and CDR2 YFSETQ. The V segment lost 2 bases and the J segment 0 bases; nucleotides outside the gene matches: 6. The CDR3 DNA follows: TGCGCCAGCAGCTTCTTTACGGGACAGGGCTCCTACAATGAGCAGTTCTTC. Its translation is CASSFFTGQGSYNEQFF.

The rearrangement joins TRBV5-4 to TRBJ1-2, with TRBD1 matching 9 bases. CDR1 SGHNT and CDR2 YYREEE come from the germline V gene (reference sequence). The CDR3 extends over 17 amino acids. With V trimmed by 0 bases and J by 4 bases, 10 bases remained unmatched. The CDR3 DNA is TGTGCCAGCAGCTTGGTGGAATCGACAGGGGGGTTCTATGGCTACACCTTC. Protein product: CASSLVESTGGFYGYTF. The entire variable domain, with the rest obtained from reference TRBV5-4 and TRBJ1-2, is as follows: ETGVTQSPTHLIKTRGQQVTLRCSSQSGHNTVSWYQQALGQGPQFIFQYYREEENGRGNFPPRFSGLQFPNYSSELNVNALELDDSALYLCASSLVESTGGFYGYTFGSGTRLTVV.

About this clone: Other DNA sequences in the same sample also yield this CDR3. The chain employs TRBV7-2 and TRBJ2-7; D may be TRBD2 (5 bases). Germline CDR1 and CDR2: SGHTA and FQGNSA. V lost 3 bases and J lost 0, with 12 bases in between. CDR3 length: 15 residues. CDR3 in DNA: TGTGCCAGCAGCTTGGCGGCTGGGAGCTCCTACGAGCAGTACTTC. Encoded protein: CASSLAAGSSYEQYF.

This sequence joins TRBV19 and TRBJ1-5; weak D call: TRBD1 (5 bases). Trimming took 4 bases from V and 2 from J, leaving 12 bases between them. Germline assignment: CDR1 LNHDA and CDR2 SQIVND (reference sequence). The CDR3 covers 15 residues. CDR3 amino acids: CASSNPPRGNQPQHF. CDR3 in DNA: TGTGCCAGTAGTAACCCCCCCAGGGGCAATCAGCCCCAGCATTTT.

This clone was observed a few times. The V and J genes are TRBV19 and TRBJ1-5; no clear D. The CDR3 sequence is 11 residues long. In germline, CDR1 is LNHDA, CDR2 SQIVND (reference sequence). V lost 4 bases and J lost 9, with 7 bases in between. The CDR3 bases are TGTGCCAGTAGTACTGCCGGGCCCCAGCATTTT. It translates to CASSTAGPQHF. Based on the CDR3 plus reference TRBV19 and TRBJ1-5, the full variable domain is DGGITQSPKYLFRKEGQNVTLSCEQNLNHDAMYWYRQDPGQGLRLIYYSQIVNDFQKGDIAEGYSVSREKKESFPLTVTSAQKNPTAFYLCASSTAGPQHFGDGTRLSIL.

The chain employs TRBV5-1 and TRBJ1-2; the D gene is possibly TRBD1 (5 bases). Germline CDR1 is SGHRS and CDR2 is YFSETQ. This CDR3 has 15 amino acids. The V end lost 6 bases, the J end lost 4 bases, and 19 bases lay between the germline ends. In DNA, the CDR3 is TGCGCCAGCACCCCCCGACCAACAGGCAGCTATGGCTACACCTTC. Its protein is CASTPRPTGSYGYTF.